This T cell receptor beta chain was sequenced for a study of graft-versus-host responses after intestinal transplantation. Points on this clone: Its matching antigen is unknown.

V shed 6 bases and J 2 bases; nucleotides not matched to a gene: 1. The CDR3 sequence is 15 residues long. Germline CDR1 and CDR2: SNHLY and FYNNEI. The study, taken as a whole, reports: Ileal or blood samples showed some GvH clones first, and such clones were also found in recipient marrow.

Method: immunoSEQ multiplex PCR; TCRdb's copy keeps in-frame clones and lacks some. The data show tens of thousands of clones, about 90% seen once. The V and J genes are TRBV2 and TRBJ2-3; 14 bases align to TRBD2. The source material was PBMCs, sampled about 120 days after intestinal transplantation. This sequence was found in a human patient who received an intestinal transplant, so some T cells may come from the graft donor. The CDR3 region is CASRTSGRDTDTQYF. CDR3 nucleotide sequence: TGTGCCAGCAGGACTAGCGGGAGGGACACAGATACGCAGTATTTT.